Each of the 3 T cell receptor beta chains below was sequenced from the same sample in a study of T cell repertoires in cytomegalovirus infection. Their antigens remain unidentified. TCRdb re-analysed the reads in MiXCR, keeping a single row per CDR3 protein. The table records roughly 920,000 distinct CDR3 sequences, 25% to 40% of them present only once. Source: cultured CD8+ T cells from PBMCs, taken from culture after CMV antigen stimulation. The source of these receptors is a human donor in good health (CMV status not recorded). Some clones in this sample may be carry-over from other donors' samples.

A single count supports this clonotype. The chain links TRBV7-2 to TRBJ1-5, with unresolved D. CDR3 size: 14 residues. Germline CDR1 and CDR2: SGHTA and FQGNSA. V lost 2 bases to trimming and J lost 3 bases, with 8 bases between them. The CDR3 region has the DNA TGTGCCAGCAGCTTAAATGCGCCCAATCAGCCCCAGCATTTT. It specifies CASSLNAPNQPQHF.

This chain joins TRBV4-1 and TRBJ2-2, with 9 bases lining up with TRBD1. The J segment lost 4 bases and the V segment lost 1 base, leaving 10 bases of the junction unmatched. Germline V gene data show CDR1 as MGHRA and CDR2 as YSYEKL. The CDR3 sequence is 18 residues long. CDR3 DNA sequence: TGCGCCAGCAGCCAAGCTTATGACACAGGGGGCCCCACCGGGGAGCTGTTTTTT. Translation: CASSQAYDTGGPTGELFF.

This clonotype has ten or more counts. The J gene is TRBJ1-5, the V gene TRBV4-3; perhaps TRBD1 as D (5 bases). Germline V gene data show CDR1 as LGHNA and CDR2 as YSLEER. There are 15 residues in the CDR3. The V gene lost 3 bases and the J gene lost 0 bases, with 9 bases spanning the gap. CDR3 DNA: TGCGCCAGCAGCCAGGACATTTATAGCAATCAGCCCCAGCATTTT. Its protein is CASSQDIYSNQPQHF.